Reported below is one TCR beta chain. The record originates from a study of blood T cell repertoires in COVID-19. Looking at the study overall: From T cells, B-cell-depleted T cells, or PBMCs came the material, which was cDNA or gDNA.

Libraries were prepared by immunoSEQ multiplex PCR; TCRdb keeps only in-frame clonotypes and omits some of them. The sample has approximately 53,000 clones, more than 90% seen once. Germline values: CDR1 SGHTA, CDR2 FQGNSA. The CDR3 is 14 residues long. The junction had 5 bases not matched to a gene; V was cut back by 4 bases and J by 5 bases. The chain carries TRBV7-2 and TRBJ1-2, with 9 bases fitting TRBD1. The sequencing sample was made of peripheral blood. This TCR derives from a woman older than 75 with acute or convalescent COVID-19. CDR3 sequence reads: CASSSSGQGYGYTF. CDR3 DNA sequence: TGTGCCAGCAGCTCATCGGGACAGGGTTATGGCTACACCTTC. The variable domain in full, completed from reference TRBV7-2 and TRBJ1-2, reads GAGVSQSPSNKVTEKGKDVELRCDPISGHTALYWYRQSLGQGLEFLIYFQGNSAPDKSGLPSDRFSAERTGGSVSTLTIQRTQQEDSAVYLCASSSSGQGYGYTFGSGTRLTVV.